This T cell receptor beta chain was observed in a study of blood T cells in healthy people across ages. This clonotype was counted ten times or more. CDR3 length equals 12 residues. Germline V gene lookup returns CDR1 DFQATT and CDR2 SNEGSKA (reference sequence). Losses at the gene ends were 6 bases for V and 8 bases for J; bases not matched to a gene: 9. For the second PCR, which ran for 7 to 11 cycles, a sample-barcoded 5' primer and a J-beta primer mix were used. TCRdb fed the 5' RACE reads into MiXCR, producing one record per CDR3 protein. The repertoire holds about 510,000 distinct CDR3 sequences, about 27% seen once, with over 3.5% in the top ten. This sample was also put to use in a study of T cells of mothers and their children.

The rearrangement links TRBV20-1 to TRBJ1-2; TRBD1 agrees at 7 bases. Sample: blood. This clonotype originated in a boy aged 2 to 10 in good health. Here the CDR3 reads CSARLTGEGYTF. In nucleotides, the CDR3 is TGCAGTGCCCGCCTTACAGGGGAAGGCTACACCTTC.